This T cell receptor beta chain was obtained from a study of blood T cell repertoires in COVID-19. Germline assignment: CDR1 SGHRS and CDR2 YFSETQ. The CDR3 covers 16 residues. Germline trimming cut 0 bases from V and 2 bases from J; bases unmatched to any gene: 2. Authors' methods: Nucleated cell number was recorded as an estimate derived from reference gene primer amplification. Some clones are missing from TCRdb's copy, which holds only in-frame ones; the method was immunoSEQ multiplex PCR. V, J and clone size reflect that table, while D and trimming were determined from the DNA. The table records 110,000 to 150,000 clones, just under 85% of them present only once. Study members were between about 18 and 90 years old and lived in fewer than 30 US regions. Assignments of participants to cohorts depended upon their own reported clinical history. Recovery meant two consecutive negative NP/OP PCR tests, professional clearance, or resolved symptoms.

Sample: PBMCs or T cells enriched from blood (not recorded which). The TCR comes from a man aged 45-60 years who had recovered from COVID-19. J is TRBJ2-2 and V is TRBV5-1; 9 nucleotides match TRBD2. The CDR3 bases are TGCGCCAGCAGCTTGGTAGCGGGGGCCAACACCGGGGAGCTGTTTTTT. Translation gives CASSLVAGANTGELFF.